This T cell receptor beta chain was profiled in a study of shared clonotypes between healthy human individuals. Looking at the study overall: Contributing individuals were a couple of females and a few males aged 18 to 49.

The sample holds one count of this clone. Clones were sequenced by immunoSEQ multiplex PCR, and TCRdb holds only the in-frame ones, with some missing. Among around 720,000 clones, about three quarters were seen once, and the ten largest hold 1.5% to 2%. All the donors were Caucasian adults who lived in Nashville, Tennessee. Naive CD4+ cells were CD45RA-selected; the remaining cells were memory. CDR1 is SGHTA and CDR2 is FQGNSA in the germline V gene. Trimming left V 1 base short and J 1 base short, with 11 bases between. CDR3 length: 16 amino acids. The TCR sequence derives from a woman aged 30 to 39 in good health. Sequencing input: memory CD4+ T cells sorted from blood. Subset given: CD45RA-negative fraction. The chain uses TRBV7-2 and TRBJ1-5; D is uncertain. The CDR3: CASSLVGRPSNQPQHF. For the CDR3, the DNA is TGTGCCAGCAGCTTAGTAGGGAGACCCAGCAATCAGCCCCAGCATTTT.